These 32 T cell receptor beta chains share one sample of origin, sequenced in a study of identical twins. TCRdb itself ran the 5' RACE reads through MiXCR, one entry per CDR3 protein. The sample has fewer than 900,000 distinct CDR3 sequences, 21% seen once. This sample also appeared in a second study, on T cells expressing NK-cell markers.

Material for sequencing was PBMCs. The receptors originated from a woman between 18 and 30 years old in good health.

The chain joins TRBV12-3 or TRBV12-4 to TRBJ2-3; 8 bases align to TRBD1. Trimming removed 6 bases from V and 2 bases from J; junction bases left unmatched: 7. The CDR3 runs to 15 residues. The CDR3 bases are TGTGCCAGCAGCCTTCGGGACAGGACCACAGATACGCAGTATTTT. Encoded protein: CASSLRDRTTDTQYF.

This clonotype has more than one count but fewer than ten. This chain uses TRBV10-2 with TRBJ2-7; weak D call: TRBD2 (5 bases). CDR1 and CDR2 (germline): WSHSY, SAAADI. CDR3 length: 11 residues. The V end lost 10 bases, the J end lost 2 bases, and 9 bases lay between the germline ends. This CDR3 is CATRGTYEQYF. For the CDR3, the DNA is TGCGCCACCCGGGGAACCTACGAGCAGTACTTC.

J is TRBJ2-3 and V is TRBV5-1, with TRBD2 identical over 13 bases. The ends lost 3 bases at V and 5 bases at J; junction bases unmatched: 6. CDR1 and CDR2 from the germline V gene are SGHRS and YFSETQ. CDR3 length: 16 residues. CDR3 in amino acids: CASSSGLAGEEDTQYF. CDR3 coding DNA: TGCGCCAGCAGCTCAGGACTAGCGGGAGAGGAAGATACGCAGTATTTT.

This clonotype was counted between two and nine times. This chain uses TRBV10-3 with TRBJ2-3, with TRBD2 as a possible D gene (6 bases). Germline CDR1 is ENHRY and CDR2 is SYGVKD. The V and J ends lost 6 bases and 0 bases respectively, with 16 bases between them. The CDR3 is made up of 16 amino acids. CDR3 residues: CAIRQGGGASTDTQYF. The DNA of the CDR3 is TGTGCCATCAGACAAGGAGGAGGGGCCAGCACAGATACGCAGTATTTT.

This clonotype was seen more than once but under ten times. V is TRBV5-1 and J is TRBJ2-3; TRBD2 matches at 14 bases. This CDR3 is 17 amino acids long. Germline V gives CDR1 SGHRS, CDR2 YFSETQ. J lost 3 bases, V lost 4 bases, and 7 bases had no gene match. The CDR3 spells CASSQGLAGVRTDTQYF. As DNA, the CDR3 is TGCGCCAGCAGCCAGGGACTAGCGGGGGTTCGTACAGATACGCAGTATTTT. Supplemented by reference TRBV5-1 and TRBJ2-3, the full variable domain reads KAGVTQTPRYLIKTRGQQVTLSCSPISGHRSVSWYQQTPGQGLQFLFEYFSETQRNKGNFPGRFSGRQFSNSRSEMNVSTLELGDSALYLCASSQGLAGVRTDTQYFGPGTRLTVL.

The chain combines TRBV6-1 with TRBJ1-3; no firm D call. CDR3 length equals 14 residues. Per the germline V gene, CDR1 is MNHNS and CDR2 is SASEGT. Trimming stripped 8 bases from V and 2 bases from J, with 13 bases between. In DNA form, the CDR3 reads TGTGCCAGCCTGGGGTTGCGGACTGGAAACACCATATATTTT. It specifies CASLGLRTGNTIYF.

This clonotype was seen more than once but under ten times. V and J are TRBV4-1 and TRBJ1-2; D ambiguous. V lost 6 bases, J lost 4 bases, and 24 bases lay in between. The CDR3 totals 17 residues. CDR1 is MGHRA, CDR2 YSYEKL, per germline. The DNA of the CDR3 is TGCGCCAGCAGTCTTCCATGGTCTCGGGCCCACCTCTATGGCTACACCTTC. Protein sequence: CASSLPWSRAHLYGYTF.

This clonotype was seen a handful of times. The chain recombines TRBV6-2 or TRBV6-3 with TRBJ2-1; D is unclear. V was shortened by 10 bases and J by 8 bases, with 15 bases between the two germline ends. Germline CDR1 MNHEY, CDR2 SVGEGT. The CDR3 has 12 residues. Here the CDR3 DNA reads TGTGCCACCGCGACTCCGCCTCATGAGCAGTTCTTC. This gives the protein CATATPPHEQFF.

This chain joins TRBV29-1 and TRBJ2-7, with 8 nucleotides matching TRBD1. Germline values: CDR1 SQVTM, CDR2 ANQGSEA. V trimming: 8 bases; J trimming: 6 bases; junction bases outside the gene matches: 9. The CDR3 runs to 12 residues. CDR3 sequence reads: CSSTGEGSEQYF. CDR3 DNA sequence: TGCAGCTCGACAGGGGAAGGCTCCGAGCAGTACTTC.

A note on this clonotype: This could be a read error, since a much larger clone is one nucleotide away. The gene calls are TRBV20-1 and TRBJ2-4; D is undetermined. V gave up 6 bases and J gave up 1 base, with 16 bases separating them. Germline V gives CDR1 DFQATT, CDR2 SNEGSKA (reference sequence). This CDR3 contains 15 residues. CDR3 amino acids: CSALTSVAAKNIQYF. The CDR3 DNA sequence: TGCAGTGCCCTAACGTCGGTGGCGGCCAAAAACATTCAGTACTTC.

This clonotype came up many times. The chain uses TRBV7-9 and TRBJ2-2; TRBD1 aligns across 7 bases. Germline CDR1 reads SEHNR; CDR2 reads FQNEAQ (reference sequence). CDR3 size: 16 residues. V lost 6 bases, J lost 5 bases, and 12 bases stayed unmatched. DNA for the CDR3: TGTGCCAGCAGGCCAGGACAGGCCTCATGGACCGGGGAGCTGTTTTTT. Its translation: CASRPGQASWTGELFF.

The rearrangement uses TRBV7-9 and TRBJ2-2; weak D call: TRBD1 (5 bases). The CDR3 spans 18 residues. Trimming removed 6 bases from V and 0 bases from J, with 20 bases in between. Per the germline V gene, CDR1 is SEHNR and CDR2 is FQNEAQ (reference sequence). The CDR3: CASSPRREGPSNTGELFF. CDR3 nucleotide sequence: TGTGCCAGCAGTCCCCGCAGGGAAGGTCCATCGAACACCGGGGAGCTGTTTTTT.

The chain couples TRBV4-3 to TRBJ2-7; the match to TRBD1 covers 10 bases. Germline V lookup: CDR1 LGHNA, CDR2 YSLEER. Unmatched junction bases numbered 8, after V lost 0 bases and J lost 6 bases. The length of the CDR3 is 16 residues. The CDR3 spells CASSQDAGTGESEQYF. Written as DNA, the CDR3 is TGCGCCAGCAGCCAAGACGCCGGGACAGGGGAATCCGAGCAGTACTTC.

This rearrangement joins TRBV7-2 to TRBJ1-5; D is unresolved. The CDR3 has 13 residues. Per germline, CDR1 SGHTA and CDR2 FQGNSA. V lost 2 bases and J 5 bases, leaving 7 bases between the germline ends. The CDR3 sequence: CASSLQSDQPQHF. DNA for the CDR3: TGTGCCAGCAGCTTACAGTCCGATCAGCCCCAGCATTTT.

This chain connects TRBV12-3 or TRBV12-4 to TRBJ2-5; D might be TRBD2 (5 bases). Trimming removed 8 bases from V and 5 bases from J, with 9 bases in between. The CDR3 spans 11 residues. CDR3 region: CASASRETQYF. As DNA, the CDR3 is TGTGCCAGCGCTAGCAGGGAGACCCAGTACTTC.

This clonotype was observed a handful of times. The gene calls are TRBV12-3 or TRBV12-4 and TRBJ1-2; no clear D. CDR3 size: 13 residues. Trimming pared 3 bases from V and 0 bases from J, leaving 5 bases between. CDR3 loop: CASSFHTNYGYTF. The CDR3 DNA reads as TGTGCCAGCAGTTTTCACACTAACTATGGCTACACCTTC.

This clonotype turned up a few times. The rearrangement uses TRBV12-3 or TRBV12-4 and TRBJ2-7; TRBD2 matches 13 bases. This CDR3 has 15 residues. Trimming at V came to 6 bases and at J to 2 bases, leaving 4 bases not matched to a gene. This chain's CDR3 is CASRATSGGAYEQYF. DNA for the CDR3: TGTGCCAGCAGAGCTACTAGCGGGGGGGCCTACGAGCAGTACTTC.

The chain recombines TRBV7-2 with TRBJ2-2, with 8 bases that match TRBD2. This CDR3 spans 17 amino acids. V was pared by 3 bases and J by 5 bases, with 11 bases of the junction left unmatched. Germline values: CDR1 SGHTA, CDR2 FQGNSA. The CDR3 loop is CASSFSAGTSKTGELFF. Here the CDR3 DNA reads TGTGCCAGCAGCTTTTCAGCCGGGACTAGTAAGACCGGGGAGCTGTTTTTT.

CDR3 in DNA: TGCGCCAGCAGCTCCATTTCGACCAGCGGTTCCTACGAGCAGTACTTC. This gives the protein CASSSISTSGSYEQYF. This rearrangement joins TRBV5-1 to TRBJ2-7, with a possible D match to TRBD2 (5 bases). Trimming left V 3 bases short and J 1 base short, with 17 bases between. Per germline, CDR1 SGHRS and CDR2 YFSETQ. The CDR3 covers 16 residues.

There are a few counts of this clonotype. The rearrangement joins TRBV25-1 to TRBJ1-6; 8 bases fit TRBD1. Trimming removed 4 bases from V and 9 bases from J; junction bases left unmatched: 5. CDR1 MGHDK and CDR2 SYGVNS come from the germline V gene. The CDR3 length is 14 residues. The CDR3 protein is CASSGQGAGSPLHF. The CDR3, as DNA: TGTGCCAGCAGTGGGCAGGGGGCAGGTTCACCCCTCCACTTT.

In this sample, this clonotype turned up many times. The rearrangement links TRBV4-3 to TRBJ2-2; D unresolved. CDR3 length: 15 amino acids. The V and J ends lost 0 bases and 4 bases respectively, with 9 bases between them. The V gene's germline CDR1 is LGHNA and CDR2 YSLEER. The CDR3 sequence is CASSQDLRLTGELFF. As DNA, the CDR3 is TGCGCCAGCAGCCAAGATTTACGGCTCACCGGGGAGCTGTTTTTT.

J is TRBJ1-4 and V is TRBV6-5; D perhaps matches TRBD1 (6 bases). CDR1 and CDR2 (germline): MNHEY, SVGAGI. The CDR3 is 14 residues long. The V gene lost 0 bases and the J gene lost 8 bases, with 10 bases spanning the gap. In DNA, the CDR3 is TGTGCCAGCAGTTACTCGACAGGACGGGAAAAACTGTTTTTT. Translating gives CASSYSTGREKLFF.

This clonotype was seen repeatedly, ten times or more. The chain's CDR3 is CASSLTGNSYEQYF. The CDR3 coding sequence is TGTGCCAGCAGCTTAACAGGGAACTCCTACGAGCAGTACTTC. J is TRBJ2-7 and V is TRBV7-3; D is ambiguous. This CDR3 is 14 amino acids long. The V and J ends lost 0 bases and 0 bases respectively, with 6 bases between them. Germline V CDR1 and CDR2: SGHTA, FQGTGA.

This clonotype was seen many times. V and J are TRBV5-1 and TRBJ2-1; 9 bases match TRBD2. V trimming: 0 bases; J trimming: 8 bases; junction bases outside the gene matches: 6. This CDR3 is 15 amino acids long. Germline lookup yields CDR1 SGHRS and CDR2 YFSETQ. CDR3 DNA sequence: TGCGCCAGCAGCTTGGCGCTAGCGGGAATACATGAGCAGTTCTTC. As protein: CASSLALAGIHEQFF.

V gene TRBV12-3 or TRBV12-4 combines with J gene TRBJ2-7; 7 bases fit TRBD1. The CDR3 is 15 amino acids. V was pared by 6 bases and J by 3 bases, with 11 bases of the junction left unmatched. CDR3 sequence reads: CASRFRRDRVYEQYF. In DNA, the CDR3 is TGTGCCAGCAGGTTTCGACGGGACAGAGTCTACGAGCAGTACTTC.

This clonotype turned up a few times. The chain recombines TRBV7-9 with TRBJ2-1, with TRBD1 identical over 10 bases. This CDR3 region has 15 residues. V shed 5 bases, J shed 5 bases, and the junction held 6 bases outside the gene matches. Germline V lookup: CDR1 SEHNR, CDR2 FQNEAQ (reference sequence). The CDR3 here is CASSPRDRGHNEQFF. The CDR3 region has the DNA TGTGCCAGCAGCCCTCGGGACAGGGGACACAATGAGCAGTTCTTC. Based on the CDR3 plus reference TRBV7-9 and TRBJ2-1, the full variable domain is DTGVSQNPRHKITKRGQNVTFRCDPISEHNRLYWYRQTLGQGPEFLTYFQNEAQLEKSRLLSDRFSAERPKGSFSTLEIQRTEQGDSAMYLCASSPRDRGHNEQFFGPGTRLTVL.

This clonotype occurred a few times. The genes are TRBV23-1 and TRBJ2-7; D may be TRBD2 (5 bases). TRBV23-1 is placed among ORFs of uncertain function. The CDR3 extends over 13 amino acids. V was cut by 5 bases and J by 5 bases, with 13 bases left in between. The CDR3 nucleotides read TGCGCCAGCAGTATTAGCGAGAAGGACGAGCAGTACTTC. It is translated as CASSISEKDEQYF.

The V and J genes are TRBV5-5 and TRBJ2-7; D may correspond to TRBD1 or TRBD2 (5 bases each). The CDR3 sequence is 15 residues long. Trimming left V 7 bases short and J 2 bases short, with 19 bases between. Germline CDR1 is SGHKS and CDR2 is YYEKEE (reference sequence). The CDR3 nucleotides are TGTGCCAGCGACGAGAACCGGGGCATAACCTACGAGCAGTACTTC. It specifies CASDENRGITYEQYF. Full variable domain (outside the CDR3, taken from reference TRBV5-5 and TRBJ2-7): DAGVTQSPTHLIKTRGQQVTLRCSPISGHKSVSWYQQVLGQGPQFIFQYYEKEERGRGNFPDRFSARQFPNYSSELNVNALLLGDSALYLCASDENRGITYEQYFGPGTRLTVT.

CDR3 region: CSARDPRTSSTDTQYF. The CDR3 DNA is TGCAGTGCTAGAGACCCCCGGACCTCCAGCACAGATACGCAGTATTTT. This chain connects TRBV20-1 to TRBJ2-3; no definite D call. V lost 0 bases and J 0 bases, leaving 13 bases between the germline ends. The CDR3 totals 16 residues. Germline-derived CDR1 and CDR2 are DFQATT and SNEGSKA (reference sequence).

The chain carries TRBV20-1 and TRBJ1-1, with TRBD1 identical over 8 bases. CDR1 and CDR2 (germline): DFQATT, SNEGSKA (reference sequence). With V trimmed by 2 bases and J by 1 base, 9 bases remained unmatched. The CDR3 length is 16 residues. CDR3 sequence: CSARSPRGQTNTEAFF. In DNA, the CDR3 is TGCAGTGCTAGATCCCCCAGGGGGCAAACGAACACTGAAGCTTTCTTT.

The CDR3 is CASSSQKGSGANVLTF. DNA for the CDR3: TGTGCCAGCAGCTCCCAGAAGGGGTCTGGGGCCAACGTCCTGACTTTC. The chain is built from TRBV9 and TRBJ2-6; a possible D gene is TRBD1 (5 bases). V shed 4 bases and J shed 1 base, with 12 bases lying between them. This CDR3 region has 16 residues. Germline loops: CDR1 SGDLS, CDR2 YYNGEE.

This clonotype was picked up many times. The chain combines TRBV20-1 with TRBJ2-7, with TRBD1 identical over 7 bases. Trimming cost V 5 bases and J 2 bases; bases outside gene matches: 9. The CDR3 is made up of 14 amino acids. The germline gives CDR1 DFQATT, CDR2 SNEGSKA (reference sequence). This CDR3 is CSAERDSGTYEQYF. For the CDR3, the DNA is TGCAGTGCTGAGAGGGACAGCGGAACCTACGAGCAGTACTTC.